These 25 T cell receptor beta chains were sequenced from one sample in a study of regulatory T cells in long-lasting Graves disease. According to the study, TCR beta libraries were built with iRepertoire HTBI primers and CDR3-region Arm-PCR. TCRdb itself ran the multiplex PCR reads through MiXCR, one entry per CDR3 protein. The data contain 550,000 to 700,000 distinct CDR3 sequences, 16% of them seen just once; the ten biggest clones take up around 11%. Time point meaning: newly diagnosed GD, antithyroid drugs for less than 3 months. RNA extracted from PBMCs served as the sequencing template. In addition, the sample was reused for a study of T cells in Graves' hyperthyroidism and ophthalmopathy.

The sequencing used peripheral blood mononuclear cells (PBMCs), collected at new diagnosis, from a patient treated with antithyroid drugs. The receptor source for this set is a man aged 18 to 29 with Graves disease.

In this sample, this clonotype turned up many times. This rearrangement joins TRBV20-1 to TRBJ2-7, with 7 bases that match TRBD1. The length of the CDR3 is 15 residues. Germline lookup yields CDR1 DFQATT and CDR2 SNEGSKA (reference sequence). V was clipped by 2 bases and J by 5 bases; unmatched bases: 12. CDR3: CSARFLRGRANEQYF. CDR3 nucleotide sequence: TGCAGTGCTAGATTCTTAAGGGGGCGCGCGAACGAGCAGTACTTC.

This clonotype was seen at least ten times. The chain carries TRBV2 and TRBJ2-5; 8 nucleotides line up with TRBD1. The CDR3 sequence is 16 residues long. From germline, CDR1 is SNHLY and CDR2 FYNNEI. The junction had 11 bases not matched to a gene; V was cut back by 2 bases and J by 6 bases. The CDR3 DNA reads TGTGCCAGCAGTGAATTGGGTATGACAGGGGTAAAGACCCAGTACTTC. Amino acids: CASSELGMTGVKTQYF.

There are many counts of this clonotype. The rearrangement links TRBV6-1 to TRBJ2-2; 11 positions agree with TRBD1. V gave up 7 bases and J gave up 6 bases; unmatched junction bases: 7. Germline V CDR1 and CDR2: MNHNS, SASEGT. CDR3 length: 15 residues. CDR3 nucleotide sequence: TGTGCCAGCACTCGGGACAGGGGGAGTCCCGGGGAGCTGTTTTTT. It translates to CASTRDRGSPGELFF.

This clonotype was seen a few times. The rearrangement links TRBV6-1 to TRBJ2-1, with TRBD1 matching over 7 bases. V was clipped by 5 bases and J by 3 bases; unmatched bases: 10. This CDR3 region has 16 residues. Germline V gene data show CDR1 as MNHNS and CDR2 as SASEGT. CDR3 protein: CASSNEGTAHYNEQFF. Written as DNA, the CDR3 is TGTGCCAGCAGTAATGAGGGGACAGCCCACTACAATGAGCAGTTCTTC.

This clonotype was found many times. V gene TRBV7-2 combines with J gene TRBJ2-2; D uncertain. The CDR3 contains 11 residues. V lost 5 bases, J lost 7 bases, and 5 bases lay in between. Germline V CDR1 and CDR2: SGHTA, FQGNSA. CDR3 sequence: CASSPFGELFF. The CDR3 region has the DNA TGTGCCAGCAGCCCCTTCGGGGAGCTGTTTTTT.

This chain uses TRBV3-1 with TRBJ2-2, with unresolved D. V shed 0 bases and J shed 1 base, with 12 bases lying between them. The CDR3 totals 17 residues. Germline V lookup: CDR1 LGHDT, CDR2 YNNKEL (reference sequence). CDR3 bases: TGTGCCAGCAGCCAAGATTCCGGCAGGAGGAACACCGGGGAGCTGTTTTTT. Translation: CASSQDSGRRNTGELFF.

Regarding this clonotype: A much larger clone differs from this one at a single base, so this may be a read error. CDR3 nucleotides: TGTGCCAGCGGAAGGGGGGCAGATACGCAGTATTTT. It translates to CASGRGADTQYF. V and J are TRBV7-3 and TRBJ2-3; D may be TRBD1 or TRBD2 (6 bases each). Trimming left V 8 bases short and J 4 bases short, with 10 bases between. Germline CDR1 reads SGHTA; CDR2 reads FQGTGA. The CDR3 is 12 residues long. The whole variable domain, remainder taken from reference TRBV7-3 and TRBJ2-3, is GAGVSQTPSNKVTEKGKYVELRCDPISGHTALYWYRQSLGQGPEFLIYFQGTGAADDSGLPNDRFFAVRPEGSVSTLKIQRTERGDSAVYLCASGRGADTQYFGPGTRLTVL.

There are a few counts of this clonotype. This sequence joins TRBV29-1 and TRBJ1-1; D is ambiguous. Germline lookup yields CDR1 SQVTM and CDR2 ANQGSEA. V was clipped by 2 bases and J by 8 bases, with 9 bases between them. The CDR3 consists of 11 residues. The CDR3: CSVEPNVEAFF. As DNA, the CDR3 is TGCAGCGTTGAACCCAATGTAGAAGCTTTCTTT.

The chain recombines TRBV12-3 or TRBV12-4 with TRBJ2-1; tentative D call: TRBD2 (6 bases). V lost 5 bases, J lost 5 bases, and 22 bases lay in between. The CDR3 spans 17 residues. CDR3 nucleotides: TGTGCCAGCAGTCGAAGAATAGCGGCCAGAAGTAACAATGAGCAGTTCTTC. This sequence encodes CASSRRIAARSNNEQFF.

The genes are TRBV9 and TRBJ1-6, with 9 positions matching TRBD1. This CDR3 contains 16 residues. V shed 4 bases, J shed 6 bases, and the junction held 8 bases outside the gene matches. CDR1 is SGDLS, CDR2 YYNGEE, per germline. CDR3 amino acids: CASSQGTGMVNSPLHF. DNA for the CDR3: TGTGCCAGCAGCCAAGGGACAGGGATGGTTAATTCACCCCTCCACTTT. Supplemented by reference TRBV9 and TRBJ1-6, the full variable domain reads DSGVTQTPKHLITATGQRVTLRCSPRSGDLSVYWYQQSLDQGLQFLIQYYNGEERAKGNILERFSAQQFPDLHSELNLSSLELGDSALYFCASSQGTGMVNSPLHFGNGTRLTVT.

Concerning this clonotype: This clone may be a read error of a much larger clone one base away. The chain recombines TRBV29-1 with TRBJ2-1; the match to TRBD2 covers 9 bases. The V gene's germline CDR1 is SQVTM and CDR2 ANQGSEA. This CDR3 spans 17 amino acids. In DNA form, the CDR3 reads TGCAGCGTTGACCCAGCGGGAGGCCTGCCCAGGGGTCATGAGCAGCTCTTC. The encoded protein is CSVDPAGGLPRGHEQLF.

This clonotype was counted many times. The chain uses TRBV27 and TRBJ2-1, with D hard to call. The CDR3 runs to 11 residues. V gave up 6 bases and J gave up 10 bases, with 10 bases separating them. The germline CDR1 and CDR2 sequences are MNHEY and SMNVEV (reference sequence). The CDR3 loop reads CASRDRWEQFF. The CDR3 DNA is TGTGCCAGCAGGGACCGGTGGGAGCAGTTCTTC.

The chain joins TRBV9 to TRBJ2-7; the match to TRBD1 covers 9 bases. Germline values: CDR1 SGDLS, CDR2 YYNGEE. V shed 4 bases, J shed 3 bases, and the junction held 11 bases outside the gene matches. The CDR3 loop spans 16 amino acids. The CDR3: CASSLQKTGGFYEQYF. The CDR3 nucleotides read TGTGCCAGCAGCCTCCAAAAGACAGGGGGGTTCTACGAGCAGTACTTC. Full variable domain (outside the CDR3, taken from reference TRBV9 and TRBJ2-7): DSGVTQTPKHLITATGQRVTLRCSPRSGDLSVYWYQQSLDQGLQFLIQYYNGEERAKGNILERFSAQQFPDLHSELNLSSLELGDSALYFCASSLQKTGGFYEQYFGPGTRLTVT.

V is TRBV11-3 and J is TRBJ2-2; D is possibly TRBD1 (6 bases). The CDR3 consists of 13 residues. V lost 4 bases and J 6 bases, leaving 9 bases between the germline ends. Germline CDR1 SGHNT, CDR2 YENEEA. CDR3 residues: CASSSRTAGELFF. As DNA, the CDR3 is TGTGCCAGCAGCTCCCGGACAGCCGGGGAGCTGTTTTTT. Looking up the rest from reference TRBV11-3 and TRBJ2-2 gives the full variable domain: EAGVVQSPRYKIIEKKQPVAFWCNPISGHNTLYWYLQNLGQGPELLIRYENEEAVDDSQLPKDRFSAERLKGVDSTLKIQPAELGDSAVYLCASSSRTAGELFFGEGSRLTVL.

This clonotype was seen repeatedly, ten times or more. The chain links TRBV12-3 or TRBV12-4 to TRBJ2-1; D is unclear. V lost 4 bases and J 8 bases, leaving 6 bases between the germline ends. The CDR3 is made up of 11 amino acids. The DNA for the CDR3 is TGTGCCAGCAGTTATACGGATGAGCAGTTCTTC. Translating gives CASSYTDEQFF.

This clonotype has just a few counts. This sequence joins TRBV7-2 and TRBJ2-7, with no clear D. V was pared by 0 bases and J by 2 bases, with 8 bases between. Germline CDR1 is SGHTA and CDR2 is FQGNSA. This CDR3 has 14 residues. Here the CDR3 reads CASSLALLAYEQYF. In nucleotides, the CDR3 is TGTGCCAGCAGCTTAGCGTTGCTAGCCTACGAGCAGTACTTC.

Concerning this clonotype: This may be a read error, as it is one base from a much larger clone. This chain joins TRBV27 and TRBJ2-5; possibly TRBD2 for D (6 bases). Trimming left V 4 bases short and J 9 bases short, with 15 bases between. The V gene's germline CDR1 is MNHEY and CDR2 SMNVEV (reference sequence). The CDR3 spans 13 residues. CDR3 sequence (DNA): TGTGCCAGCAGTTGGAGGGATTCTGAGTCCCAGTACTTC. Translated: CASSWRDSESQYF.

The V gene is TRBV6-1, the J gene TRBJ1-1, with 7 bases aligning to TRBD1. This CDR3 is built from 16 residues. CDR1 and CDR2 from the germline V gene are MNHNS and SASEGT. Trimming cost V 5 bases and J 1 base; bases outside gene matches: 10. This chain's CDR3 is CASSLFRDSPNTEAFF. In DNA form, the CDR3 reads TGTGCCAGCAGTCTTTTTCGGGACAGCCCGAACACTGAAGCTTTCTTT.

In this sample, this clonotype turned up many times. The chain links TRBV20-1 to TRBJ1-1; 7 bases agree with TRBD1. CDR3 length equals 13 residues. From germline, CDR1 is DFQATT and CDR2 SNEGSKA (reference sequence). V lost 7 bases and J lost 6; bases outside the gene matches: 11. This chain's CDR3 is CSVLDRALAEAFF. The CDR3 region has the DNA TGCAGTGTCTTAGACAGGGCGTTAGCTGAAGCTTTCTTT.

The chain carries TRBV20-1 and TRBJ2-1; possible D gene TRBD1, 6 bases. This CDR3 comprises 13 residues. The germline V gene has CDR1 DFQATT and CDR2 SNEGSKA (reference sequence). Trimming took off 6 bases at V and 4 bases at J, with 13 bases between the two ends. This CDR3 reads CSARDTFYNEQFF. CDR3 in DNA: TGCAGTGCACGGGACACATTTTACAATGAGCAGTTCTTC.

This clonotype was observed many times. V and J are TRBV6-5 and TRBJ1-1, with 8 bases identical to TRBD1. This CDR3 has 13 amino acids. The V gene's germline CDR1 is MNHEY and CDR2 SVGAGI. The V gene end was trimmed by 0 bases and the J gene end by 8 bases; junction bases not matched to a gene: 2. The CDR3 protein is CASSYSDRAEAFF. DNA for the CDR3: TGTGCCAGCAGTTACTCGGACAGGGCCGAAGCTTTCTTT.

Only a few counts were recorded for this clonotype. V gene TRBV28 combines with J gene TRBJ1-1, with 9 nucleotides matching TRBD1. There are 15 residues in the CDR3. V trimming: 7 bases; J trimming: 1 base; junction bases outside the gene matches: 7. The V gene's germline CDR1 is MDHEN and CDR2 SYDVKM. DNA of the CDR3: TGTGCCAGCATCACAGTGGGACAGGGGAACACTGAAGCTTTCTTT. Its protein is CASITVGQGNTEAFF.

Only one count was recorded for this clonotype. This could be a read error, since a much larger clone is one nucleotide away. This chain joins TRBV30 and TRBJ2-7, with TRBD1 identical over 9 bases. In germline, CDR1 is GTSNPN, CDR2 SVGIG (reference sequence). The CDR3 covers 14 residues. The CDR3 region is CVWGGGQGYHEQYF. The CDR3 region has the DNA TGTGTCTGGGGAGGGGGACAGGGTTACCACGAGCAGTACTTC.

This chain joins TRBV27 and TRBJ2-7; 8 nucleotides match TRBD1. Germline assignment: CDR1 MNHEY and CDR2 SMNVEV (reference sequence). The CDR3 length is 17 residues. With V trimmed by 5 bases and J by 4 bases, 16 bases remained unmatched. The CDR3: CASSPAGGSSIGYEQYF. The CDR3 DNA reads TGTGCCAGCAGTCCCGCAGGGGGCAGTTCTATAGGGTACGAGCAGTACTTC.

The rearrangement uses TRBV29-1 and TRBJ2-3; D gene uncertain. From germline, CDR1 is SQVTM and CDR2 ANQGSEA. Trimming stripped 4 bases from V and 6 bases from J, with 8 bases between. The CDR3 extends over 11 amino acids. The CDR3 sequence is CSVGRADTQYF. CDR3 coding DNA: TGCAGCGTTGGAAGGGCCGATACGCAGTATTTT.